The sequence of this TCR beta chain was determined in a study of identical twins. Germline CDR1 reads WSHSY; CDR2 reads SAAADI. The CDR3 has 13 amino acids. With 6 bases clipped from V and 3 bases from J, the junction kept 5 bases outside the gene matches. TCRdb processed the 5' RACE reads anew with MiXCR; each CDR3 protein has one entry. The data show hundreds of thousands of distinct CDR3 sequences, roughly 20% seen once. In addition, the sample was reused for a study of T cells expressing NK-cell markers. That work states: A few donors' CD3+CD56-NKG2C+ cells were dominated by the same clonotypes.

The sequence was collected from a woman younger than 35 in good health. Sequencing was done on a sample of PBMCs. The V gene is TRBV10-2, the J gene TRBJ2-7; 7 positions agree with TRBD1. The CDR3 DNA reads TGCGCCAGCAGAGACAGGGCTATCTACGAGCAGTACTTC. Protein sequence: CASRDRAIYEQYF.